This T cell receptor beta chain was obtained from a study of high-grade serous ovarian cancer treatment subgroups. Across the study: On average, roughly 14,000 reads and 7,494 unique TCR beta rearrangements were obtained per sample. Regarding the study as a whole: TCR relatedness rose with neoantigen level and trended with mutation load. Repertoire analysis covered CDR3 alone, not CDR1 or CDR2.

Trimming removed 0 bases from V and 3 bases from J; junction bases left unmatched: 4. Germline V gene lookup returns CDR1 SGHNT and CDR2 YENEEA. This CDR3 is 16 amino acids long. Tumor samples were taken before definitive surgery or chemotherapy. Using immunoSEQ multiplex PCR, the repertoire was profiled, and TCRdb retains in-frame clones only, with some absent. The sample includes thousands of clones, about 62% of them seen just once. On this clone itself: Its specificity is unknown.

Material for sequencing was tumor tissue. V is TRBV11-3 and J is TRBJ2-1; 8 nucleotides line up with TRBD2. This TCR came from a human donor with high-grade serous ovarian cancer. Written as DNA, the CDR3 is TGTGCCAGCAGCTTAGAACGCGGGGGGAGCTACAATGAGCAGTTCTTC. Protein sequence: CASSLERGGSYNEQFF.